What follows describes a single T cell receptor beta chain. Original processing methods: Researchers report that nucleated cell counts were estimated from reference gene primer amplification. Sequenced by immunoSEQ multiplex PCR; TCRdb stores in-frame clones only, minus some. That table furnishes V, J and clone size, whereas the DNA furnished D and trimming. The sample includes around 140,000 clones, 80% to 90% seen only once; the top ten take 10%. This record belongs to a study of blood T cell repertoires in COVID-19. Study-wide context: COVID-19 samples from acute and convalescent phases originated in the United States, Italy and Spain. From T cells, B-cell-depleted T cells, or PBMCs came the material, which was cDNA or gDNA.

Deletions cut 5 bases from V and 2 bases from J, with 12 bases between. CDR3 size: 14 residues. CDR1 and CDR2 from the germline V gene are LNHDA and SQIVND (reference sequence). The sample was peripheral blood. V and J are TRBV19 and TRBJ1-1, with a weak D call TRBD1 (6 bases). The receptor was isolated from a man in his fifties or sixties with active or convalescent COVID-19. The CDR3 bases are TGTGCCAGTAGTCTTCGGACAGTAAACACTGAAGCTTTCTTT. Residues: CASSLRTVNTEAFF.